This TCR beta chain was recorded in a study of cytotoxic CD8 clonotypes in ibrutinib-treated CLL. The CDR3 is made up of 13 amino acids. CDR1 is SGHRS and CDR2 is YFSETQ in the germline V gene. Trimming removed 4 bases from V and 3 bases from J, with 7 bases in between. This clone was detected a few times. TCRdb's table, derived via immunoSEQ multiplex PCR, lists solely in-frame clones and lacks some. Among over 8,500 clones listed, about four fifths were seen once. The sequence was obtained from a human donor with chronic lymphocytic leukemia. Sequenced here: PBMCs, sampled at disease progression, from a patient treated with ibrutinib. This chain links TRBV5-1 with TRBJ2-2; D is unresolved. CDR3 bases: TGCGCCAGCAGCCTATTACACACCGGGGAGCTGTTTTTT. It specifies CASSLLHTGELFF.